Listed below are T cell receptor beta chains from one sample, sequenced in a study of cytomegalovirus exposure and HLA in healthy donors. Generated by immunoSEQ multiplex PCR, the TCRdb table keeps only in-frame clones and is missing some. The sample records about 82,000 clones, just under 95% being singletons. The sample was PBMCs. The receptors come from a man between 18 and 35 years old in good health and CMV-seronegative. Each CDR3 is given with its conserved first and last residue. The D gene is left open where the match is weak. Expanded clones are given a class, and other clones once, few, many or no size at all.

cdr3_aa cdr3_nt d_call cdr3_length j_call v_call clone_size
CASSFQGGETQYF TGTGCCAGCAGCTTTCAGGGAGGAGAGACCCAGTACTTC - 13 TRBJ2-5 TRBV7-3 -
CASSQGATSGRSTDTQYF TGCGCCAGCAGCCAAGGTGCGACTAGCGGAAGGAGCACAGATACGCAGTATTTT TRBD2 18 TRBJ2-3 TRBV4-1 -
CASSLGTSNYEQYF TGTGCCAGCAGCTTAGGGACTTCCAATTACGAGCAGTACTTC - 14 TRBJ2-7 TRBV7-2 -
CASGRGVGYTF TGCGCCAGCGGCAGGGGCGTAGGCTACACCTTC - 11 TRBJ1-2 TRBV10-1 few
CAWNEGQSYGYTF TGTGCCTGGAACGAGGGACAGTCCTATGGCTACACCTTC TRBD1 13 TRBJ1-2 TRBV30 -
CASGTGGADTQYF TGTGCCAGCGGAACAGGGGGCGCAGATACGCAGTATTTT TRBD1 13 TRBJ2-3 TRBV7-3 -
CASSYTVYRNGEQYF TGTGCCAGCAGTTACACTGTATACAGGAACGGGGAGCAGTACTTC - 15 TRBJ2-7 TRBV6-5 -
CAISDSGDSLNTEAFF TGTGCCATCAGTGATTCGGGGGACAGCTTGAACACTGAAGCTTTCTTT TRBD1 16 TRBJ1-1 TRBV10-3 -
CASSATVYNEQFF TGTGCCAGCAGCGCCACAGTATACAATGAGCAGTTCTTC - 13 TRBJ2-1 TRBV9 -
CSGGHKHYNEQFF TGCAGCGGAGGACATAAGCACTACAATGAGCAGTTCTTC - 13 TRBJ2-1 TRBV29-1 -
CASSSRWGYTF TGTGCCAGCAGTTCCCGGTGGGGCTACACCTTC - 11 TRBJ1-2 TRBV6-6 -
CASSFGQAYEQYF TGTGCCAGCAGCTTCGGACAGGCCTACGAGCAGTACTTC TRBD1 13 TRBJ2-7 TRBV7-2 -
CASSFPGGPLYEQFF TGCGCCAGCAGCTTTCCGGGAGGGCCCCTTTATGAGCAGTTCTTC TRBD2 15 TRBJ2-1 TRBV5-1 -
CASSPASGFGNTEAFF TGTGCCAGCTCACCGGCTTCGGGATTTGGGAACACTGAAGCTTTCTTT - 16 TRBJ1-1 TRBV18 -
CATLRNPGYTF TGTGCCACCCTGCGGAACCCGGGCTACACCTTC - 11 TRBJ1-2 TRBV28 -
CASRTGTSYNEQFF TGTGCCAGTCGTACCGGGACTAGCTACAATGAGCAGTTCTTC TRBD2 14 TRBJ2-1 TRBV2 -
CASSSGTGRNTIYF TGTGCCAGCAGTTCCGGGACAGGGAGAAACACCATATATTTT TRBD1 14 TRBJ1-3 TRBV27 -
CASSPPGLSSGNTIYF TGTGCCAGCTCACCACCAGGACTATCCTCTGGAAACACCATATATTTT - 16 TRBJ1-3 TRBV18 -
CASSDWTSRGGYTF TGTGCCAGCAGTGACTGGACCTCCCGGGGTGGCTACACCTTC - 14 TRBJ1-2 TRBV25-1 few
CASSMRTGELFF TGTGCCAGCAGCATGCGCACCGGGGAGCTGTTTTTT - 12 TRBJ2-2 TRBV7-2 -
CASSLGQPEQYF TGTGCCAGCAGCTTAGGACAGCCCGAGCAGTACTTC - 12 TRBJ2-7 TRBV11-2 -
CASRTQGSRETQYF TGTGCCAGCCGAACCCAGGGAAGTAGGGAGACCCAGTACTTC - 14 TRBJ2-5 TRBV7-9 -
CASSGTTGANVLTF TGTGCCAGCAGTGGGACTACTGGGGCCAACGTCCTGACTTTC - 14 TRBJ2-6 TRBV25-1 -